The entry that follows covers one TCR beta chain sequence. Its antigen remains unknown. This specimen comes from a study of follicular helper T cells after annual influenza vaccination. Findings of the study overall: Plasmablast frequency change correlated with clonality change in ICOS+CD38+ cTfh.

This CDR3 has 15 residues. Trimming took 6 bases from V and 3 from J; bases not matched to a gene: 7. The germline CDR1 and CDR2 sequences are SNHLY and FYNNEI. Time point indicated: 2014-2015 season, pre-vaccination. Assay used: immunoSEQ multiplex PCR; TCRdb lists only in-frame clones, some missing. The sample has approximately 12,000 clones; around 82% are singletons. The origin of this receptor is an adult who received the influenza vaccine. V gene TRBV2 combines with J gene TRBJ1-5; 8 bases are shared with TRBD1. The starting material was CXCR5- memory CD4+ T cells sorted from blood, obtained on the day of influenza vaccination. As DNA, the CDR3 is TGTGCCAGCAGGAGCAGGGGGCTAGCCAATCAGCCCCAGCATTTT. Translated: CASRSRGLANQPQHF. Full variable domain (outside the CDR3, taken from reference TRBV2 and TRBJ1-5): EPEVTQTPSHQVTQMGQEVILRCVPISNHLYFYWYRQILGQKVEFLVSFYNNEISEKSEIFDDQFSVERPDGSNFTLKIRSTKLEDSAMYFCASRSRGLANQPQHFGDGTRLSIL.